This T cell receptor beta chain was profiled in a study of T cell responses to AZD1222 COVID-19 vaccine. CDR1 and CDR2 (germline): SGDLS, YYNGEE. The CDR3 extends over 13 amino acids. V was cut by 1 base and J by 6 bases, with 10 bases left in between. The protocol was immunoSEQ multiplex PCR, while the TCRdb copy is restricted to in-frame clones and leaves out a portion. The table includes some 200,000 clones, roughly 90% detected once. Overall study results and limits: Seropositive status at baseline applied to only a handful of AZD1222 recipients. No repertoire was sampled before or during the peak T cell response, only after it.

In the case of this clone: No antigen is known for it.

The source is an adult who received the AZD1222 COVID-19 vaccine. The sample consisted of peripheral blood, taken 28 days after the second AZD1222 dose. The chain joins TRBV9 to TRBJ1-1; D is unresolved. For the CDR3, the DNA is TGTGCCAGCAGCGTACAATCTGGCCCTGAAGCTTTCTTT. Translation gives CASSVQSGPEAFF.